This entry lists 16 T cell receptor beta chains sequenced from one sample in a study of blood T cell repertoires in COVID-19. Produced via immunoSEQ multiplex PCR; TCRdb's table is partial and in-frame only. The sample consists of about 160,000 clones, over 60% of them appearing once. The sequencing input was peripheral blood. These receptors were taken from a woman of 80 years or more with acute or convalescent COVID-19.

The chain recombines TRBV28 with TRBJ1-2; the D gene is possibly TRBD1 (6 bases). V was shortened by 3 bases and J by 4 bases, with 27 bases between the two germline ends. The CDR3 totals 19 residues. In germline, CDR1 is MDHEN, CDR2 SYDVKM. CDR3 in amino acids: CASSFSGGTSISISYGYTF. CDR3 DNA sequence: TGTGCCAGCAGTTTTTCCGGGGGGACAAGTATTTCTATAAGCTATGGCTACACCTTC.

This clone was detected once. The genes are TRBV12-3 or TRBV12-4 and TRBJ1-2; TRBD1 matches at 7 bases. CDR3 size: 11 residues. The trim removed 6 bases at V and 10 bases at J, leaving 5 bases unmatched. CDR3 bases: TGTGCCAGCAGGATGGGGACAGCCTACACCTTC. It encodes CASRMGTAYTF.

The chain links TRBV4-3 to TRBJ1-4; D not certain. Trimming shortened V by 0 bases and J by 5 bases, and 10 bases separated the two germline ends. The CDR3 consists of 15 residues. Germline CDR1 reads LGHNA; CDR2 reads YSLEER. The CDR3 DNA follows: TGCGCCAGCAGCCAAGATCTGGCCTCAAATGAAAAACTGTTTTTT. Translating gives CASSQDLASNEKLFF.

The genes are TRBV4-2 and TRBJ1-2, with 7 bases lining up with TRBD1. The CDR3 is 13 residues long. V lost 1 base to trimming and J lost 6 bases; unmatched junction nucleotides: 2. Germline assignment: CDR1 LGHNA and CDR2 YNFKEQ. As DNA, the CDR3 is TGTGCCAGCAGCCAAGTCAGGGGGGATGGCTACACCTTC. Translated: CASSQVRGDGYTF.

The V gene is TRBV30, the J gene TRBJ1-1; 9 bases fit TRBD1. CDR3 length equals 13 residues. The junction had 8 bases not matched to a gene; V was cut back by 2 bases and J by 10 bases. Germline V gives CDR1 GTSNPN, CDR2 SVGIG (reference sequence). The CDR3 bases are TGTGCCTGGAGTCCGGGACAGGGACGAGGAGCTTTCTTT. As protein: CAWSPGQGRGAFF. The variable domain in full, completed from reference TRBV30 and TRBJ1-1, reads SQTIHQWPATLVQPVGSPLSLECTVEGTSNPNLYWYRQAAGRGLQLLFYSVGIGQISSEVPQNLSASRPQDRQFILSSKKLLLSDSGFYLCAWSPGQGRGAFFGQGTRLTVV.

The chain employs TRBV29-1 and TRBJ2-7; a possible D gene is TRBD2 (7 bases). V shed 7 bases and J shed 5 bases, with 12 bases lying between them. Germline V CDR1 and CDR2: SQVTM, ANQGSEA. This CDR3 is 11 amino acids long. CDR3 nucleotides: TGCAGCGGGGGGGGCGTTGACGAGCAGTACTTC. Its translation is CSGGGVDEQYF.

J is TRBJ2-1 and V is TRBV4-3; 10 nucleotides match TRBD2. Trimming removed 3 bases from V and 8 bases from J; junction bases left unmatched: 19. The length of the CDR3 is 19 residues. The germline CDR1 and CDR2 sequences are LGHNA and YSLEER. The DNA for the CDR3 is TGCGCCAGCAGCCAGCTACATATGGGAACTAGCGGGGTAGGAGATGAGCAGTTCTTC. Its translation: CASSQLHMGTSGVGDEQFF.

The chain links TRBV7-2 to TRBJ2-1; TRBD2 matches at 8 bases. Germline-derived CDR1 and CDR2 are SGHTA and FQGNSA. V gave up 3 bases and J gave up 10 bases; unmatched junction bases: 11. This CDR3 is built from 15 residues. The CDR3, as DNA: TGTGCCAGCAGCTTCGGCGGGACTAGGGGGAGGGAGCAGTTCTTC. Amino acids: CASSFGGTRGREQFF. Complete variable domain (other parts from reference TRBV7-2 and TRBJ2-1): GAGVSQSPSNKVTEKGKDVELRCDPISGHTALYWYRQSLGQGLEFLIYFQGNSAPDKSGLPSDRFSAERTGGSVSTLTIQRTQQEDSAVYLCASSFGGTRGREQFFGPGTRLTVL.

This clone came up once. V usage is TRBV19 and J usage is TRBJ2-2; tentative D call: TRBD2 (6 bases). V lost 3 bases and J lost 6, with 14 bases in between. Germline V lookup: CDR1 LNHDA, CDR2 SQIVND (reference sequence). The CDR3 contains 15 residues. The CDR3 sequence: CASSMWGVIPGELFF. CDR3 in DNA: TGTGCCAGTAGTATGTGGGGGGTTATCCCCGGGGAGCTGTTTTTT.

The chain has TRBV6-5 and TRBJ1-6, with 10 nucleotides matching TRBD1. The CDR3 totals 14 residues. Germline CDR1 is MNHEY and CDR2 is SVGAGI. Losses at the gene ends were 8 bases for V and 5 bases for J; bases not matched to a gene: 3. The CDR3 DNA reads TGTGCCAGCGGGGGGACAGGGGATAATTCACCCCTCCACTTT. It encodes CASGGTGDNSPLHF.

This chain connects TRBV9 to TRBJ2-1; 11 positions agree with TRBD1. J gave up 6 bases and V 0 bases, and 5 bases lay outside the gene matches. In germline, CDR1 is SGDLS, CDR2 YYNGEE. The CDR3 has 16 amino acids. As DNA, the CDR3 is TGTGCCAGCAGCGTAGCTACGGGGACAGGGGGCAATGAGCAGTTCTTC. Amino acid sequence: CASSVATGTGGNEQFF. The full variable domain, its missing parts supplied by reference TRBV9 and TRBJ2-1, is DSGVTQTPKHLITATGQRVTLRCSPRSGDLSVYWYQQSLDQGLQFLIQYYNGEERAKGNILERFSAQQFPDLHSELNLSSLELGDSALYFCASSVATGTGGNEQFFGPGTRLTVL.

The rearrangement links TRBV7-2 to TRBJ2-7, with 8 bases that match TRBD1. The V gene's germline CDR1 is SGHTA and CDR2 FQGNSA. This CDR3 is built from 15 residues. J lost 5 bases, V lost 2 bases, and 8 bases had no gene match. CDR3 nucleotide sequence: TGTGCCAGCAGCTTAATGGGGGACAGGCGGAACGAGCAGTACTTC. The encoded protein is CASSLMGDRRNEQYF.

The rearrangement links TRBV6-5 to TRBJ2-3; tentative D call: TRBD2 (5 bases). The germline gives CDR1 MNHEY, CDR2 SVGAGI. Trimming pared 7 bases from V and 8 bases from J, leaving 13 bases between. This CDR3 contains 12 residues. The CDR3 here is CASTAGDTTQYF. DNA of the CDR3: TGTGCCAGCACCGCCGGGGATACTACGCAGTATTTT.

This clone showed up just a few times. The gene calls are TRBV29-1 and TRBJ2-1, with D perhaps matching TRBD1 (7 bases). This CDR3 has 13 residues. Germline CDR1 reads SQVTM; CDR2 reads ANQGSEA. V was cut by 6 bases and J by 1 base, with 10 bases left in between. This CDR3 is CSVAGQSYNEQFF. The CDR3, as DNA: TGCAGCGTCGCGGGACAGTCCTACAATGAGCAGTTCTTC.

This chain links TRBV19 with TRBJ1-6; 7 bases match TRBD1. The germline V gene has CDR1 LNHDA and CDR2 SQIVND (reference sequence). The V and J ends lost 5 bases and 9 bases, in that order; junction bases with no gene match: 7. The length of the CDR3 is 14 residues. The CDR3 DNA reads TGTGCCAGTAGTTCCCGACAGGGCGGTTCACCCCTCCACTTT. Protein: CASSSRQGGSPLHF.

This clone was detected only a few times. The genes are TRBV5-1 and TRBJ1-2; 7 positions agree with TRBD1. The CDR3 has 18 amino acids. V shed 0 bases, J shed 2 bases, and the junction held 13 bases outside the gene matches. Germline V gives CDR1 SGHRS, CDR2 YFSETQ. Here the CDR3 DNA reads TGCGCCAGCAGCTTGGTCGGAGGGGGCCCACAAGACAACTATGGCTACACCTTC. Translated: CASSLVGGGPQDNYGYTF.